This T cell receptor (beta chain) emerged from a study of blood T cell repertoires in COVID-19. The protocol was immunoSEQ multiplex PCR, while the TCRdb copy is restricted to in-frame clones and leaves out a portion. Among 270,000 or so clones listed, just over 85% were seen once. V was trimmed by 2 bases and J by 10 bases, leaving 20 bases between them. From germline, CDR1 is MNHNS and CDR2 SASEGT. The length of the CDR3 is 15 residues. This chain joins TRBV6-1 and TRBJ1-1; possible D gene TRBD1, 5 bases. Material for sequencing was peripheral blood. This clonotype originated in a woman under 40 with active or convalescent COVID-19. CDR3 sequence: CASSESGDLPGGAFF. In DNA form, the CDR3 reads TGTGCCAGCAGTGAATCGGGGGACCTACCCGGCGGAGCTTTCTTT.